The clone carrying this TCR beta chain has more than one count but fewer than ten. Its antigen remains unidentified. The same CDR3 is also encoded by other DNA sequences in this sample. This sample is part of a study of cytomegalovirus exposure and HLA in healthy donors. Study context: The 100 to 150 validation repertoires were reported in a later analysis to have been generated on the same platform as the 666 first-cohort repertoires. Regarding the study as a whole: The listing of roughly 160 TCR beta chains classed them as cytomegalovirus-associated. Reported performance of the classifier showed diagnosis of cytomegalovirus status with high specificity and sensitivity.

The donors were part of the validation cohort, which consisted of about 120 subjects and was separate from the first cohort of 670 or so subjects. Germline CDR1 is MNHEY and CDR2 is SMNVEV (reference sequence). This CDR3 has 12 residues. Trimming cost V 6 bases and J 3 bases, with 9 bases left between them. Data came from immunoSEQ multiplex PCR; TCRdb stores just in-frame clones and leaves some out. The table lists 200,000 to 250,000 clones, roughly 87% of them singletons, with 1.5% to 2% in the top ten. The chain recombines TRBV27 with TRBJ2-7; D unclear. The sequenced sample consisted of PBMCs. This receptor was identified in a woman younger than 35 in good health and CMV-seropositive. The DNA for the CDR3 is TGTGCCAGCAGCCTCCCAGGCTACGAGCAGTACTTC. Protein product: CASSLPGYEQYF.